Given below is one TCR beta chain in context. The CDR3 sequence is 14 residues long. The germline V and J ends were trimmed by 6 bases and 11 bases, with 20 bases remaining between them. CDR1 MNHEY and CDR2 SVGAGI come from the germline V gene. This record belongs to a study of CD8 T cells in Susac syndrome. It was with random hexamers that roughly 0.45 to 1 ug RNA was reverse transcribed. TCRdb passed the immunoSEQ multiplex PCR reads through MiXCR, listing each CDR3 protein once. The top ten clones hold more than 0.3% of a sample with more than 85,000 distinct CDR3 sequences, about 94% of them seen once. Recently defined diagnostic criteria for definite or probable disease were fulfilled by Susac syndrome patients.

This chain joins TRBV6-5 and TRBJ1-5, with D tentatively TRBD1 (5 bases). The source material was CD4+ T cells from PBMCs. This TCR came from a human donor with Susac syndrome. CDR3 in DNA: TGTGCCAGCAGGGGGGACGGAGCCGAGGGGACCCAGCATTTT. Encoded protein: CASRGDGAEGTQHF.